This T cell receptor (beta chain) was sequenced in a study of blood T cell repertoires in COVID-19. Study summary: Sites across the United States, Italy and Spain contributed samples from acute and convalescent COVID-19.

CDR1 MGHDK and CDR2 SYGVNS come from the germline V gene. V was shortened by 4 bases and J by 4 bases, with 11 bases between the two germline ends. The CDR3 is 13 residues long. In the original workflow: The assay estimated nucleated cells by amplifying reference gene primers. Some clones are missing from TCRdb's copy, which holds only in-frame ones; the method was immunoSEQ multiplex PCR. V and J calls and clone size are given by that table; D and trimming were obtained from the DNA. The sample includes about 370,000 clones, about nine tenths of them seen just once. The study drew participants aged about 18 to 95 years from roughly 25 US areas. Each exposed participant met a COVID-19 case in the 2 weeks preceding study entry.

The material sequenced was PBMCs or T cells enriched from blood (not recorded which). This clonotype originated in a woman in her forties who had been exposed to COVID-19. The chain combines TRBV25-1 with TRBJ2-7; possibly TRBD1 for D (6 bases). The CDR3 loop is CASSAQGPYEQYF. CDR3 DNA: TGTGCCAGCAGTGCACAGGGTCCGTACGAGCAGTACTTC.